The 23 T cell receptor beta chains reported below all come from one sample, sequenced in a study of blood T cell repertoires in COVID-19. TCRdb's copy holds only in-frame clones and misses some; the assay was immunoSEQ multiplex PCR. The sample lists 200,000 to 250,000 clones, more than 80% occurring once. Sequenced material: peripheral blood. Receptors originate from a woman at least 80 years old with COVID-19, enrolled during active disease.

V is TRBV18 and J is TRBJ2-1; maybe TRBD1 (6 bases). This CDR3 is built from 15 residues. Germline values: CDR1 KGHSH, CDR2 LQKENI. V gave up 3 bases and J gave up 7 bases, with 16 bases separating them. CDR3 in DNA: TGTGCCAGCTCACCCCCGACAGGTAACTTAAATGAGCAGTTCTTC. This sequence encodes CASSPPTGNLNEQFF.

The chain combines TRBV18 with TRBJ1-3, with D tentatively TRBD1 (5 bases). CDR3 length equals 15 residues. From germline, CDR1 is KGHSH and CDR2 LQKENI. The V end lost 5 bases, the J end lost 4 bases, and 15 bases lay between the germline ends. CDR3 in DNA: TGTGCCAGCTCATCCGGACGGACAATCGGAAACACCATATATTTT. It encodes CASSSGRTIGNTIYF.

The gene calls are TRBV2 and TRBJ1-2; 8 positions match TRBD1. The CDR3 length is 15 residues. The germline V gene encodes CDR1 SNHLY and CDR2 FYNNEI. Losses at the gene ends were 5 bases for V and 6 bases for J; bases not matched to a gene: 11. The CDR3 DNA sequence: TGTGCCAGCAGTCCGAGGGGGACAGGAACCCATGGCTACACCTTC. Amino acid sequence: CASSPRGTGTHGYTF. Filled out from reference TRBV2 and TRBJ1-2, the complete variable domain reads EPEVTQTPSHQVTQMGQEVILRCVPISNHLYFYWYRQILGQKVEFLVSFYNNEISEKSEIFDDQFSVERPDGSNFTLKIRSTKLEDSAMYFCASSPRGTGTHGYTFGSGTRLTVV.

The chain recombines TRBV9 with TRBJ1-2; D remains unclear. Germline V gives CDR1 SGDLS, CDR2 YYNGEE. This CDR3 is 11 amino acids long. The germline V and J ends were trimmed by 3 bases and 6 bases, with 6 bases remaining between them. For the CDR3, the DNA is TGTGCCAGCAGCGCCTTCGATGGCTACACCTTC. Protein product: CASSAFDGYTF.

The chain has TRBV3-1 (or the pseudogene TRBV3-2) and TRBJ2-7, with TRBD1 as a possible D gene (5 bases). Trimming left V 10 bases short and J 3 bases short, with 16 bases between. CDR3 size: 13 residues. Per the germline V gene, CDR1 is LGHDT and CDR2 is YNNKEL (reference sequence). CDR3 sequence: CATQGPGNYEQYF. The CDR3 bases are TGTGCCACCCAGGGCCCAGGGAACTACGAGCAGTACTTC.

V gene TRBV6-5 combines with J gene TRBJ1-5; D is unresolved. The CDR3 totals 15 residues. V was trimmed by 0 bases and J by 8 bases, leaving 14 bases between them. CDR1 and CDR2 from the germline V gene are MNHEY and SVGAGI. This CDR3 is CASSYSTLQEEPQHF. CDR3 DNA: TGTGCCAGCAGTTACTCGACCCTCCAAGAGGAGCCCCAGCATTTT.

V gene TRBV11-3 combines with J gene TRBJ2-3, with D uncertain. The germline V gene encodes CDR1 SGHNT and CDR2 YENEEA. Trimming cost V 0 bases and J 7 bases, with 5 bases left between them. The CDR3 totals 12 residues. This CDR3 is CASSLDPYTQYF. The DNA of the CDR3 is TGTGCCAGCAGCTTAGATCCGTATACGCAGTATTTT. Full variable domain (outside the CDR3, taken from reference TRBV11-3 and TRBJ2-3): EAGVVQSPRYKIIEKKQPVAFWCNPISGHNTLYWYLQNLGQGPELLIRYENEEAVDDSQLPKDRFSAERLKGVDSTLKIQPAELGDSAVYLCASSLDPYTQYFGPGTRLTVL.

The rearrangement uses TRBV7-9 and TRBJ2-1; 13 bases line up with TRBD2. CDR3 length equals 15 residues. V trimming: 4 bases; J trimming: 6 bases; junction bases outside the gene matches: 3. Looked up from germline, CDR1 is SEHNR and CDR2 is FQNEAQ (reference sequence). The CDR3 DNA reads TGTGCCAGCAGCTCGGGACTAGCGGGGACCAATGAGCAGTTCTTC. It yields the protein CASSSGLAGTNEQFF.

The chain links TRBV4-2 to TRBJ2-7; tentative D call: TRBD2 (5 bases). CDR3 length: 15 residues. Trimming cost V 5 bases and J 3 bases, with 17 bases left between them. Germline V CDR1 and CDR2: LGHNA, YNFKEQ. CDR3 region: CASSYDYAQDYEQYF. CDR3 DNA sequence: TGTGCCAGCAGCTACGACTACGCCCAGGACTACGAGCAGTACTTC.

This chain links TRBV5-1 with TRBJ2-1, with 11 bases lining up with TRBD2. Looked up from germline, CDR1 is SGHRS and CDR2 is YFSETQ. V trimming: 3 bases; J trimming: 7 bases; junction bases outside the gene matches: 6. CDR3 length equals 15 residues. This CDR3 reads CASSSTSGSINEQFF. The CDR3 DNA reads TGCGCCAGCAGCTCCACTAGCGGGAGCATAAATGAGCAGTTCTTC.

The CDR3 is CASSGPRQGRGEAFF. As DNA, the CDR3 is TGTGCCAGCAGCGGCCCCCGACAGGGACGAGGGGAAGCTTTCTTT. The V and J genes are TRBV7-9 and TRBJ1-1; TRBD1 matches 7 bases. J was trimmed by 8 bases and V by 5 bases; bases with no gene match: 14. Germline V gene sequence: CDR1 SEHNR, CDR2 FQNEAQ (reference sequence). The CDR3 spans 15 residues.

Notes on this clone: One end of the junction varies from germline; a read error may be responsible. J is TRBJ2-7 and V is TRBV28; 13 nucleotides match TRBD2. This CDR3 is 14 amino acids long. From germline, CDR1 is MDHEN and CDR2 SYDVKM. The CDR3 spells CASSLSGTSGAPRF. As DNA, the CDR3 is TGTGCCAGCAGTTTATCCGGGACTAGCGGGGCCCCTAGATTC.

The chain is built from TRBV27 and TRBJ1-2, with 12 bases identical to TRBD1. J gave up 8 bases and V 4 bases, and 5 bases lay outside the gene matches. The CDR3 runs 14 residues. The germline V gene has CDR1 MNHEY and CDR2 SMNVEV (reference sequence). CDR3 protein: CASSSGQGARGYTF. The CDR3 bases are TGTGCCAGCAGTTCGGGACAGGGGGCGCGAGGCTACACCTTC.

CDR3 region: CASSPTSGTDTQYF. CDR3 DNA sequence: TGTGCCAGCAGTCCCACTAGCGGCACAGATACGCAGTATTTT. This chain uses TRBV6-4 with TRBJ2-3; 7 positions agree with TRBD2. Unmatched junction bases numbered 3, after V lost 5 bases and J lost 1 base. The CDR3 is made up of 14 amino acids. Germline V gene lookup returns CDR1 MRHNA and CDR2 SNTAGT.

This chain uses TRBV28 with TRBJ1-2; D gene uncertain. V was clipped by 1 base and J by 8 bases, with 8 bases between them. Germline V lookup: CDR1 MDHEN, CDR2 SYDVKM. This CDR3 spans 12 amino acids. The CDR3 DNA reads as TGTGCCAGCAGTTTATCATTTCAAGGCTACACCTTC. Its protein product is CASSLSFQGYTF.

In DNA form, the CDR3 reads TGTGCCAGCAGGACGGGACAGACCTACGAGCAGTACTTC. Its protein product is CASRTGQTYEQYF. The V gene is TRBV6-5, the J gene TRBJ2-7, with 7 bases lining up with TRBD1. There are 13 residues in the CDR3. V trimming: 6 bases; J trimming: 2 bases; junction bases outside the gene matches: 4. From germline, CDR1 is MNHEY and CDR2 SVGAGI.

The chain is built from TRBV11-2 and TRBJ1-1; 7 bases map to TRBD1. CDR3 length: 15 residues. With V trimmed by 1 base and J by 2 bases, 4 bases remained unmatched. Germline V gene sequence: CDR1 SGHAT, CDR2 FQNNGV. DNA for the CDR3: TGTGCCAGCAGCTTAGGTAGACAGGGCAACACTGAAGCTTTCTTT. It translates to CASSLGRQGNTEAFF.

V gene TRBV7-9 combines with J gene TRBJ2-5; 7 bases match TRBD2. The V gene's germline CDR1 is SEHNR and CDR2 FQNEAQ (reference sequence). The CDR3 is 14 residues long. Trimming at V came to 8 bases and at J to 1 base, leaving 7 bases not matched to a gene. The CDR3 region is CASFRRGIQETQYF. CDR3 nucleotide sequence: TGTGCCAGCTTCAGGCGGGGGATCCAAGAGACCCAGTACTTC.

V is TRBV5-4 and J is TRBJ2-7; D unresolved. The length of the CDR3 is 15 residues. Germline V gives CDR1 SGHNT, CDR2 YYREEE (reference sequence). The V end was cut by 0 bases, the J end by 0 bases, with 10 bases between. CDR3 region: CASSLGGTSSYEQYF. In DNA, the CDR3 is TGTGCCAGCAGCTTGGGAGGAACCTCCTCCTACGAGCAGTACTTC.

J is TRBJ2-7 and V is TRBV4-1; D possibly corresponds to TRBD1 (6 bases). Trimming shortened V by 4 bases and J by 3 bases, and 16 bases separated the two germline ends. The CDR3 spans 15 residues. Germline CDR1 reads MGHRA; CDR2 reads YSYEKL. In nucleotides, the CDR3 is TGCGCCAGCAGCCTAAGCCAGGCCAGGGGCTACGAGCAGTACTTC. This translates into CASSLSQARGYEQYF.

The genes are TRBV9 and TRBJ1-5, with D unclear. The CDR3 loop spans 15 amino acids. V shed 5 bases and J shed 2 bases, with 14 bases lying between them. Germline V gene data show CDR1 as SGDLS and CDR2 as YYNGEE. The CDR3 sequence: CASSPASGGNQPQHF. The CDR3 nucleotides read TGTGCCAGCAGTCCAGCCTCGGGAGGCAATCAGCCCCAGCATTTT.

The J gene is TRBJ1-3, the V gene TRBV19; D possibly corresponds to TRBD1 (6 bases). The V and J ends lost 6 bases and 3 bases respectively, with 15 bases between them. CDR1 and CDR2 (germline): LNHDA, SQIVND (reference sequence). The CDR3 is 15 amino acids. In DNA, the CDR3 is TGTGCCAGTAGGGAAACAGGGTCTGGTGGAAACACCATATATTTT. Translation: CASRETGSGGNTIYF. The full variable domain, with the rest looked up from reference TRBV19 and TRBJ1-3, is DGGITQSPKYLFRKEGQNVTLSCEQNLNHDAMYWYRQDPGQGLRLIYYSQIVNDFQKGDIAEGYSVSREKKESFPLTVTSAQKNPTAFYLCASRETGSGGNTIYFGEGSWLTVV.

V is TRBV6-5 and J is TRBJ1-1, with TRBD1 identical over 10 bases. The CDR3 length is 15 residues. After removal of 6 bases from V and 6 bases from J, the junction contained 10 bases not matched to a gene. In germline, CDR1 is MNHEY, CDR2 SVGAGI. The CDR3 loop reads CASSARTGGSSEAFF. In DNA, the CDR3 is TGTGCCAGCAGCGCCCGGACAGGGGGAAGTTCTGAAGCTTTCTTT.